Listed here are 29 T cell receptor beta chains from one sample, sequenced in a study of control samples from healthy donors and cancer patients. Clones were read by immunoSEQ multiplex PCR, and TCRdb kept only the in-frame ones, dropping some. The table includes about 120,000 clones, approximately 90% detected once. Sequencing used blood. Receptors were obtained from a young woman in good health.

This sequence joins TRBV9 and TRBJ2-3; TRBD1 aligns across 9 bases. The length of the CDR3 is 15 residues. Unmatched junction bases numbered 7, after V lost 3 bases and J lost 5 bases. CDR1 is SGDLS, CDR2 YYNGEE, per germline. The CDR3 DNA is TGTGCCAGCAGCGCGGGACAGGGACAAGGAGATACGCAGTATTTT. Amino acid sequence: CASSAGQGQGDTQYF.

The CDR3 sequence is CASSLDLYNEQFF. CDR3 sequence (DNA): TGTGCCAGCAGCCTGGACCTATACAATGAGCAGTTCTTC. The chain has TRBV6-5 and TRBJ2-1; D unclear. The CDR3 is 13 amino acids. CDR1 and CDR2 (germline): MNHEY, SVGAGI. V was cut by 6 bases and J by 4 bases, with 10 bases left in between.

The chain is built from TRBV3-1 (or the pseudogene TRBV3-2) and TRBJ1-6; 11 bases fit TRBD1. CDR1 LGHDT and CDR2 YNNKEL come from the germline V gene (reference sequence). Trimming at V came to 6 bases and at J to 7 bases, leaving 5 bases not matched to a gene. The CDR3 length is 15 residues. CDR3 DNA sequence: TGTGCCAGCAGAAGGACAGGGGGCCCGAATTCACCCCTCCACTTT. It encodes CASRRTGGPNSPLHF.

The chain employs TRBV7-8 and TRBJ2-1; 9 bases fit TRBD2. Trimming cost V 5 bases and J 4 bases; bases outside gene matches: 12. The CDR3 has 17 amino acids. Looked up from germline, CDR1 is SGHVS and CDR2 is FQNEAQ. DNA of the CDR3: TGTGCCAGCAGCCCAATCTCCGGGACTAGCATTTACAATGAGCAGTTCTTC. Translating gives CASSPISGTSIYNEQFF.

The chain joins TRBV20-1 to TRBJ2-3; weak D call: TRBD2 (5 bases). V lost 3 bases to trimming and J lost 0 bases, with 19 bases between them. The CDR3 consists of 17 residues. Germline V CDR1 and CDR2: DFQATT, SNEGSKA (reference sequence). In DNA form, the CDR3 reads TGCAGTGCTAGTGGCCCTGGAGCGGAAACTAGCACAGATACGCAGTATTTT. Protein sequence: CSASGPGAETSTDTQYF.

Only one count was recorded for this clone. The genes are TRBV6-6 and TRBJ2-2, with D unclear. V lost 2 bases and J 0 bases, leaving 10 bases between the germline ends. Looked up from germline, CDR1 is MNHNY and CDR2 is SVGAGI (reference sequence). The CDR3 runs 16 residues. CDR3 bases: TGTGCCAGCAGTTACCTCAAAGTCGCGAACACCGGGGAGCTGTTTTTT. Amino acids: CASSYLKVANTGELFF.

This chain links TRBV19 with TRBJ2-7, with 11 bases matching TRBD2. Per the germline V gene, CDR1 is LNHDA and CDR2 is SQIVND (reference sequence). CDR3 length equals 17 residues. V shed 5 bases, J shed 3 bases, and the junction held 12 bases outside the gene matches. CDR3 protein: CASSPLPGLAADYEQYF. DNA for the CDR3: TGTGCCAGTAGTCCTCTACCGGGACTAGCGGCCGACTACGAGCAGTACTTC.

This clone was seen once. The chain couples TRBV18 to TRBJ2-7; 9 nucleotides line up with TRBD2. The junction had 5 bases not matched to a gene; V was cut back by 3 bases and J by 5 bases. CDR3 length: 14 residues. Germline-derived CDR1 and CDR2 are KGHSH and LQKENI. The CDR3 bases are TGTGCCAGCTCACCGGGTCGGACTAGCGACGAGCAGTACTTC. This encodes CASSPGRTSDEQYF.

J is TRBJ2-7 and V is TRBV5-5, with TRBD1 as a possible D gene (5 bases). V lost 4 bases to trimming and J lost 1 base, with 9 bases between them. Germline lookup yields CDR1 SGHKS and CDR2 YYEKEE (reference sequence). There are 13 residues in the CDR3. The CDR3 loop reads CASSGTGSYEQYF. The DNA for the CDR3 is TGTGCCAGCAGCGGAACAGGTTCCTACGAGCAGTACTTC.

V and J are TRBV28 and TRBJ2-2; weak D call: TRBD1 (6 bases). CDR3 length: 15 residues. CDR1 and CDR2 from the germline V gene are MDHEN and SYDVKM. V was shortened by 3 bases and J by 5 bases, with 13 bases between the two germline ends. The CDR3 nucleotides are TGTGCCAGCAGTTTGCAGGGGCTGAAAACCGGGGAGCTGTTTTTT. It translates to CASSLQGLKTGELFF.

In this sample, this clone turned up once. The chain uses TRBV4-3 and TRBJ2-5; 11 bases map to TRBD2. V lost 3 bases, J lost 1 base, and 4 bases stayed unmatched. The CDR3 is 16 residues long. Germline loops: CDR1 LGHNA, CDR2 YSLEER. The CDR3 nucleotides are TGCGCCAGCAGCCATTCCCTAGCGGGGGGCCAAGAGACCCAGTACTTC. Its protein product is CASSHSLAGGQETQYF.

V usage is TRBV2 and J usage is TRBJ2-1, with TRBD2 matching over 8 bases. The CDR3 is 16 amino acids. After removal of 6 bases from V and 3 bases from J, the junction contained 10 bases not matched to a gene. CDR1 is SNHLY, CDR2 FYNNEI, per germline. CDR3: CASSYSLLAGYNEQFF. In DNA, the CDR3 is TGTGCCAGCAGCTATAGTCTGCTAGCGGGCTACAATGAGCAGTTCTTC.

V is TRBV7-6 and J is TRBJ2-3; D assignment may be TRBD1 or TRBD2 (6 bases each). The length of the CDR3 is 17 residues. Germline CDR1 and CDR2: SGHVS and FNYEAQ. Trimming left V 3 bases short and J 1 base short, with 17 bases between. Written as DNA, the CDR3 is TGTGCCAGCAGCTTTTTGCTTTCGGGGGCGGGCACAGATACGCAGTATTTT. Translation: CASSFLLSGAGTDTQYF.

The rearrangement joins TRBV6-5 to TRBJ1-2, with TRBD1 matching over 8 bases. The CDR3 is 15 residues long. With V trimmed by 2 bases and J by 4 bases, 6 bases remained unmatched. Germline CDR1 reads MNHEY; CDR2 reads SVGAGI. The CDR3 nucleotides read TGTGCCAGCAGTTACGGGGGGACAGGCGCCTATGGCTACACCTTC. Residues: CASSYGGTGAYGYTF.

This clone was recorded once. The chain is built from TRBV28 and TRBJ2-1; D unclear. V lost 2 bases to trimming and J lost 7 bases, with 3 bases between them. From germline, CDR1 is MDHEN and CDR2 SYDVKM. The CDR3 length is 11 residues. The CDR3 is CASSLGNEQFF. The CDR3 coding sequence is TGTGCCAGCAGTTTAGGTAATGAGCAGTTCTTC.

V usage is TRBV5-6 and J usage is TRBJ1-2; possible D gene TRBD1, 6 bases. CDR3 length: 15 residues. V was shortened by 4 bases and J by 8 bases, with 21 bases between the two germline ends. The germline gives CDR1 SGHDT, CDR2 YYEEEE. CDR3 sequence: CASSPNFGGSQGYTF. DNA for the CDR3: TGTGCCAGCAGCCCAAACTTCGGGGGCAGTCAGGGCTACACCTTC.

The count of this clone is one. This chain links TRBV23-1 with TRBJ2-5; the D gene is possibly TRBD1 (6 bases). TRBV23-1 is recorded as an ORF, its role being uncertain. Trimming took off 0 bases at V and 5 bases at J, with 19 bases between the two ends. The CDR3 extends over 17 amino acids. The chain's CDR3 is CASSQSVGTLIEETQYF. The CDR3 nucleotides read TGCGCCAGCAGTCAATCCGTCGGGACACTTATAGAGGAGACCCAGTACTTC.

The chain couples TRBV7-7 to TRBJ2-7; 10 positions agree with TRBD1. Germline assignment: CDR1 SSHAT and CDR2 FNYEAQ (reference sequence). The CDR3 has 15 residues. Trimming removed 1 base from V and 2 bases from J; junction bases left unmatched: 2. This chain's CDR3 is CASSLGQGAAYEQYF. The CDR3 DNA reads as TGTGCCAGCAGCTTAGGACAGGGGGCCGCCTACGAGCAGTACTTC.

The V and J genes are TRBV14 and TRBJ2-7, with 7 bases that match TRBD2. CDR1 and CDR2 from the germline V gene are SGHDN and FVKESK. The CDR3 contains 15 residues. The V and J ends lost 1 base and 3 bases, in that order; junction bases with no gene match: 6. This CDR3 reads CASSQGFVAGYEQYF. The CDR3 nucleotides read TGTGCCAGCAGCCAAGGCTTCGTAGCGGGCTACGAGCAGTACTTC.

This clone has more than one count but fewer than ten. The V call is TRBV28, the J call TRBJ2-1, with 11 positions matching TRBD2. The CDR3 totals 14 residues. V shed 5 bases and J 6 bases; nucleotides not matched to a gene: 3. Germline-derived CDR1 and CDR2 are MDHEN and SYDVKM. For the CDR3, the DNA is TGTGCCAGCAGTCGACTAGCGGGAACCAATGAGCAGTTCTTC. Its protein product is CASSRLAGTNEQFF.

The chain employs TRBV5-6 and TRBJ2-7; possibly TRBD2 for D (7 bases). With 7 bases removed from V and 0 bases from J, the gap between germline ends came to 17 bases. Germline V gives CDR1 SGHDT, CDR2 YYEEEE. CDR3 size: 15 residues. CDR3 residues: CASAFTGGGSYEQYF. The CDR3 nucleotides are TGTGCCAGCGCGTTTACGGGGGGCGGCTCCTACGAGCAGTACTTC.

The chain uses TRBV14 and TRBJ2-3; D is ambiguous. Germline V lookup: CDR1 SGHDN, CDR2 FVKESK. V lost 4 bases and J 2 bases, leaving 10 bases between the germline ends. The CDR3 contains 14 residues. The DNA for the CDR3 is TGTGCCAGCAGCCTACACAGAAACACAGATACGCAGTATTTT. Amino acids: CASSLHRNTDTQYF.

The genes are TRBV5-4 and TRBJ2-1, with 10 bases aligning to TRBD2. Trimming cost V 2 bases and J 9 bases; bases outside gene matches: 20. The CDR3 has 19 residues. Germline V gene sequence: CDR1 SGHNT, CDR2 YYREEE (reference sequence). The CDR3 bases are TGTGCCAGCAGCTTTGGTAGCGGGAGGTTGGGGAGGGGTTTGACTGAGCAGTTCTTC. Encoded protein: CASSFGSGRLGRGLTEQFF. Full variable domain (remainder filled in from reference TRBV5-4 and TRBJ2-1): ETGVTQSPTHLIKTRGQQVTLRCSSQSGHNTVSWYQQALGQGPQFIFQYYREEENGRGNFPPRFSGLQFPNYSSELNVNALELDDSALYLCASSFGSGRLGRGLTEQFFGPGTRLTVL.

The chain has TRBV7-9 and TRBJ2-1, with TRBD2 identical over 7 bases. The germline CDR1 and CDR2 sequences are SEHNR and FQNEAQ (reference sequence). The CDR3 has 15 residues. J gave up 7 bases and V 3 bases, and 9 bases lay outside the gene matches. This CDR3 is CASSFGLAVSNEQFF. In nucleotides, the CDR3 is TGTGCCAGCAGCTTTGGGCTAGCGGTTTCGAATGAGCAGTTCTTC.

The chain has TRBV4-2 and TRBJ2-5; weak D call: TRBD2 (5 bases). Germline values: CDR1 LGHNA, CDR2 YNFKEQ. Trimming took off 2 bases at V and 2 bases at J, with 15 bases between the two ends. The CDR3 totals 16 residues. The CDR3, as DNA: TGTGCCAGCAGCCAAAGAGTCCGCGGAGGACAAGAGACCCAGTACTTC. Translated, it gives CASSQRVRGGQETQYF.

This CDR3 reads CASSMEREFYSNQPQHF. The DNA of the CDR3 is TGTGCCAGTAGTATGGAAAGAGAGTTTTATAGCAATCAGCCCCAGCATTTT. This chain connects TRBV19 to TRBJ1-5; D not certain. V was cut by 3 bases and J by 0 bases, with 15 bases left in between. CDR3 length: 17 residues. The germline V gene encodes CDR1 LNHDA and CDR2 SQIVND (reference sequence). Filled out from reference TRBV19 and TRBJ1-5, the complete variable domain reads DGGITQSPKYLFRKEGQNVTLSCEQNLNHDAMYWYRQDPGQGLRLIYYSQIVNDFQKGDIAEGYSVSREKKESFPLTVTSAQKNPTAFYLCASSMEREFYSNQPQHFGDGTRLSIL.

The chain recombines TRBV18 with TRBJ1-2; D call uncertain. Trimming removed 2 bases from V and 5 bases from J, with 9 bases in between. CDR1 and CDR2 (germline): KGHSH, LQKENI. The CDR3 length is 13 residues. The DNA for the CDR3 is TGTGCCAGCTCACCAGAGGCAGATTATGGCTACACCTTC. Residues: CASSPEADYGYTF.

This clone was recorded at least ten times. The rearrangement joins TRBV19 to TRBJ1-4, with D unclear. The CDR3 spans 13 residues. Germline lookup yields CDR1 LNHDA and CDR2 SQIVND (reference sequence). With 1 base removed from V and 8 bases from J, the gap between germline ends came to 8 bases. The CDR3: CASSIGWKEKLFF. The CDR3 nucleotides read TGTGCCAGTAGTATAGGGTGGAAGGAAAAACTGTTTTTT. Full variable domain (outside the CDR3, taken from reference TRBV19 and TRBJ1-4): DGGITQSPKYLFRKEGQNVTLSCEQNLNHDAMYWYRQDPGQGLRLIYYSQIVNDFQKGDIAEGYSVSREKKESFPLTVTSAQKNPTAFYLCASSIGWKEKLFFGSGTQLSVL.

In its sample, this clone was seen a few times. The J gene is TRBJ2-2, the V gene TRBV27, with 12 nucleotides matching TRBD2. Germline CDR1 MNHEY, CDR2 SMNVEV (reference sequence). V lost 4 bases to trimming and J lost 7 bases; unmatched junction nucleotides: 7. The CDR3 covers 16 residues. CDR3 nucleotide sequence: TGTGCCAGCAGTTCTCTAGCGGGGGGGCGGGGCGGGGAGCTGTTTTTT. Encoded protein: CASSSLAGGRGGELFF.